These 15 T cell receptor beta chains were sequenced from one sample in a study of metastatic and nonmetastatic thyroid tumors. From the PCR reads, TCRdb re-called clones with MiXCR. The table has approximately 74,000 clones, approximately 14% seen once; the top ten hold just over 6.5%. Thyroid surgery had not been preceded by any treatment in any patient. Sequencing was performed on blood. The source of these receptors is a male donor with papillary thyroid cancer or a benign thyroid nodule (not recorded which). Some clones in this sample may be carry-over from other donors' samples.

In regard to this clone: This clone may be a read error of a much larger clone one base away. Other DNA sequences in this sample translate to the same CDR3. The chain combines TRBV20-1 with TRBJ2-5; D might be TRBD2 (7 bases). Germline lookup yields CDR1 DFQATT and CDR2 SNEGSKA (reference sequence). The CDR3 loop spans 14 amino acids. CDR3: CSARRAGAMETQYF. The CDR3 DNA reads as TGCAGTGCTAGAAGGGCGGGGGCAATGGAGACACAGTACTTC.

Worth noting for this clone: It may be a read error: a sequence one base away is much more abundant. Other DNA sequences in the sample encode the same CDR3. V is TRBV20-1 and J is TRBJ2-4; 10 nucleotides align to TRBD1. This CDR3 is 17 amino acids long. The germline V gene has CDR1 DFQATT and CDR2 SNEGSKA (reference sequence). Trimming cost V 6 bases and J 6 bases; bases outside gene matches: 17. CDR3 sequence reads: CSARRAPLRDRGNIQYF. In nucleotides, the CDR3 is TGCAGTGCCAGGCGTGCCCCACTCCGGGACAGGGGAAACATTCAGTACTTC.

This clone was observed at least ten times. The V gene is TRBV19, the J gene TRBJ1-2; 9 nucleotides align to TRBD1. V was pared by 7 bases and J by 10 bases, with 10 bases of the junction left unmatched. This CDR3 contains 13 residues. Germline assignment: CDR1 LNHDA and CDR2 SQIVND (reference sequence). The CDR3 DNA reads as TGTGCCAGTACCCCTGCTGGGACAGGGAACTACACCTTC. Its protein product is CASTPAGTGNYTF.

This clone showed up many times. The CDR3 region has the DNA TGTGCCAGCATCCAACAGGGGACCGAAGCTTTCTTT. Protein product: CASIQQGTEAFF. The chain combines TRBV5-5 with TRBJ1-1; 7 nucleotides match TRBD1. The CDR3 contains 12 residues. The germline V gene has CDR1 SGHKS and CDR2 YYEKEE (reference sequence). V was pared by 6 bases and J by 8 bases, with 7 bases of the junction left unmatched.

This clone was observed at least ten times. The chain employs TRBV12-3 or TRBV12-4 and TRBJ2-7; TRBD2 is a possible D gene (6 bases). The ends were cut back, 5 bases at V and 4 bases at J, with 21 bases in the middle. The CDR3 totals 16 residues. The CDR3 DNA follows: TGTGCCAGCAGTCCTCACTCCGGGACTGGAGGGTACGAGCAGTACGTC. It specifies CASSPHSGTGGYEQYV.

This clone showed up many times. The chain is built from TRBV11-1 and TRBJ2-7; 14 bases map to TRBD2. Germline loops: CDR1 SGHAT, CDR2 FQDESV (reference sequence). V was pared by 3 bases and J by 4 bases, with 5 bases of the junction left unmatched. This CDR3 contains 16 residues. The CDR3 DNA reads TGTGCCAGCAGCTTCGGCGGGACTAGCGGGAGTTACGAGCAGTACTTC. It codes for CASSFGGTSGSYEQYF.

This clone was counted only a few times. Just one base apart from a much larger clone, this may be a read error. The gene calls are TRBV3-1 and TRBJ1-1; 7 nucleotides line up with TRBD1. The CDR3 length is 13 residues. Germline V gene sequence: CDR1 LGHDT, CDR2 YNNKEL (reference sequence). V was clipped by 3 bases and J by 8 bases; unmatched bases: 6. The CDR3 DNA reads TGTGCCAGCAGCCATCCCGGACAGGAGGAAGCTTTCTTT. It encodes CASSHPGQEEAFF.

Regarding this clone: The limits of the CDR3 on the DNA are not certain, so only TCRdb's listed CDR3 is given. The V call is TRBV30, the J call TRBJ1-4; the table's D call of TRBD1 was not tested on the DNA. The CDR3 comprises 14 residues, both ends counted. CDR1 and CDR2 (germline): GTSNPN, SVGIG (reference sequence). The CDR3 reads CAWIVGRGIEKLFF.

This clone showed up many times. The genes are TRBV11-1 and TRBJ2-2, with a weak D call TRBD2 (5 bases). Germline V gene data show CDR1 as SGHAT and CDR2 as FQDESV (reference sequence). V shed 2 bases and J shed 6 bases, with 19 bases lying between them. This CDR3 spans 17 amino acids. CDR3 in DNA: TGTGCCAGCAGCTTATATCCGACTTTCGTTAGCGCCGGGGAGCTGTTTTTT. It is translated as CASSLYPTFVSAGELFF.

Turning to this clone: The germline gene is not matched at one end of the junction; a read error may be the cause. The gene calls are TRBV5-6 and TRBJ2-2; D may be TRBD2 (5 bases). Germline-derived CDR1 and CDR2 are SGHDT and YYEEEE. This CDR3 contains 16 residues. The CDR3 bases are TGTGCCAGCAGCATGAGGACTGCCGGGTACACCGTGGAGCTGTTTTTT. Translated, it gives CASSMRTAGYTVELFF. The whole variable domain, remainder taken from reference TRBV5-6 and TRBJ2-2, is DAGVTQSPTHLIKTRGQQVTLRCSPKSGHDTVSWYQQALGQGPQFIFQYYEEEERQRGNFPDRFSGHQFPNYSSELNVNALLLGDSALYLCASSMRTAGYTVELFFGEGSRLTVL.

This clone was seen repeatedly, ten times or more. This may come from a read error, since a much larger clone is one base off. The chain employs TRBV28 and TRBJ2-1; TRBD1 might be the D (6 bases). Germline CDR1 is MDHEN and CDR2 is SYDVKM. CDR3 length: 13 residues. CDR3 sequence reads: CASSSGTINEQLF. The CDR3 nucleotides are TGTGCCAGCAGTTCCGGGACAATCAATGAGCAGCTCTTC. Looking up the rest from reference TRBV28 and TRBJ2-1 gives the full variable domain: DVKVTQSSRYLVKRTGEKVFLECVQDMDHENMFWYRQDPGLGLRLIYFSYDVKMKEKGDIPEGYSVSREKKERFSLILESASTNQTSMYLCASSSGTINEQLFGPGTRLTVL.

This clone was seen at least ten times. This chain links TRBV10-3 with TRBJ2-7; 8 bases align to TRBD1. V shed 4 bases and J 2 bases; nucleotides not matched to a gene: 1. This CDR3 contains 13 residues. Looked up from germline, CDR1 is ENHRY and CDR2 is SYGVKD. The CDR3 is CAISGDRPYEQYV. DNA for the CDR3: TGTGCCATCAGTGGGGACAGGCCCTACGAGCAGTACGTC.

Concerning this clone itself: One end of the junction varies from germline; a read error may be responsible. The chain employs TRBV6-6 and TRBJ2-1; D is unclear. CDR3 length: 15 amino acids. Germline V CDR1 and CDR2: MNHNY, SVGAGI (reference sequence). The CDR3 DNA is TGTGCCATCAGTTATTACGTGGGCTCCTACAATGAGCAGTTCTTC. It is translated as CAISYYVGSYNEQFF.

The V gene is TRBV5-1, the J gene TRBJ2-3, with 10 bases matching TRBD2. V shed 2 bases, J shed 0 bases, and the junction held 12 bases outside the gene matches. The CDR3 has 19 residues. Germline-derived CDR1 and CDR2 are SGHRS and YFSETQ. CDR3 coding DNA: TGCGCCAGCAGCTTTGGCGCCCCACTAGCGGGATGTAGCACAGATACGCAGTATTTT. This sequence encodes CASSFGAPLAGCSTDTQYF.

The CDR3 spells CASSFGLAVEYEQYF. As DNA, the CDR3 is TGTGCCAGCAGTTTTGGACTAGCGGTAGAGTACGAGCAGTACTTC. The V gene is TRBV6-1, the J gene TRBJ2-7, with 10 bases identical to TRBD2. This CDR3 has 15 amino acids. Per the germline V gene, CDR1 is MNHNS and CDR2 is SASEGT. After removal of 5 bases from V and 4 bases from J, the junction contained 8 bases not matched to a gene.